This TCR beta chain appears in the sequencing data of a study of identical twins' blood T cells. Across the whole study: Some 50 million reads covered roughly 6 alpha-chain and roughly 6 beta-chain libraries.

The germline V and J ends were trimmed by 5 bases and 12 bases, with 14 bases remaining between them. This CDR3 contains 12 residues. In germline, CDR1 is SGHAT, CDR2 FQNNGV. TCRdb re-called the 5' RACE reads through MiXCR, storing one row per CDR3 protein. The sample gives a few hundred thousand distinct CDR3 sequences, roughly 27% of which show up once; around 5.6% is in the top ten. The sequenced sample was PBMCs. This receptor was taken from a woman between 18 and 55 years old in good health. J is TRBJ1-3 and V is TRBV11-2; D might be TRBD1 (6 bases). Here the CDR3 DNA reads TGTGCCAGCAGCCTTGGCGGACAGATCATATATTTT. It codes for CASSLGGQIIYF.